These 23 T cell receptor beta chains were all obtained from the same sample, sequenced in a study of CD8+ T cells in alopecia areata. Sequencing used cDNA as its template, made by extracting RNA and reverse transcribing it. Sequenced by immunoSEQ multiplex PCR; TCRdb stores in-frame clones only, minus some. The repertoire holds over 100,000 clones, with approximately 53% as singletons. This sample's treatment: oral pan-JAK inhibitor, 5-10 mg twice daily. The sample was CD4+ T cells sorted from blood, taken at week 4, from a patient treated with tofacitinib. The receptors stem from a human donor with alopecia areata.

V gene TRBV30 combines with J gene TRBJ2-7; 8 nucleotides line up with TRBD2. The CDR3 has 14 residues. V trimming: 0 bases; J trimming: 5 bases; junction bases outside the gene matches: 6. Germline V gene sequence: CDR1 GTSNPN, CDR2 SVGIG (reference sequence). The CDR3 sequence: CAWSVQAGGNEQYF. In nucleotides, the CDR3 is TGTGCCTGGAGTGTACAGGCGGGAGGTAACGAGCAGTACTTC.

This rearrangement joins TRBV19 to TRBJ2-3, with D perhaps TRBD2 (5 bases). In germline, CDR1 is LNHDA, CDR2 SQIVND (reference sequence). The CDR3 consists of 14 residues. V lost 7 bases, J lost 0 bases, and 11 bases lay in between. CDR3 region: CASTPRGSTDTQYF. CDR3 DNA sequence: TGTGCCAGTACCCCTCGGGGTAGCACAGATACGCAGTATTTT.

Concerning this clone itself: Other DNA sequences from this sample encode an identical CDR3 as well. This chain links TRBV29-1 with TRBJ2-7; the D gene is possibly TRBD1 (6 bases). Between the trimmed V and J ends, which lost 6 bases and 1 base, there was a span of 10 bases. Germline CDR1 SQVTM, CDR2 ANQGSEA. CDR3 length equals 12 residues. CDR3 bases: TGCAGCGTAGGGGGTGCGTCCTACGAGCAGTACTTC. Its protein product is CSVGGASYEQYF.

The chain couples TRBV7-9 to TRBJ1-2, with 7 bases lining up with TRBD1. The CDR3 runs 15 residues. From germline, CDR1 is SEHNR and CDR2 FQNEAQ (reference sequence). Germline trimming cut 0 bases from V and 4 bases from J; bases unmatched to any gene: 5. For the CDR3, the DNA is TGTGCCAGCAGCTTAGCTGGGACAGTCCTCTATGGCTACACCTTC. It specifies CASSLAGTVLYGYTF.

This clone has just a few counts. The chain recombines TRBV27 with TRBJ1-5; D is unclear. V lost 3 bases to trimming and J lost 0 bases, with 9 bases between them. The germline CDR1 and CDR2 sequences are MNHEY and SMNVEV (reference sequence). The CDR3 has 15 amino acids. CDR3: CASSLGTYSNQPQHF. The CDR3 bases are TGTGCCAGCAGTTTGGGAACATATAGCAATCAGCCCCAGCATTTT.

The chain recombines TRBV2 with TRBJ2-7, with 11 bases aligning to TRBD1. Per the germline V gene, CDR1 is SNHLY and CDR2 is FYNNEI. The CDR3 loop spans 14 amino acids. J gave up 6 bases and V 4 bases, and 5 bases lay outside the gene matches. CDR3 region: CASSADRGHGEQYF. The CDR3 bases are TGTGCCAGCAGTGCGGACAGGGGGCATGGCGAGCAGTACTTC.

The J gene is TRBJ2-2, the V gene TRBV30; no reliable D call. V was shortened by 4 bases and J by 2 bases, with 11 bases between the two germline ends. Germline V gives CDR1 GTSNPN, CDR2 SVGIG (reference sequence). There are 14 residues in the CDR3. The CDR3 sequence is CAWKPNSNTGELFF. The CDR3 nucleotides are TGTGCCTGGAAACCTAATTCCAACACCGGGGAGCTGTTTTTT.

The chain carries TRBV5-1 and TRBJ2-3, with 7 bases that match TRBD1. V lost 2 bases to trimming and J lost 3 bases; unmatched junction nucleotides: 6. The CDR3 consists of 15 residues. CDR1 and CDR2 from the germline V gene are SGHRS and YFSETQ. In DNA, the CDR3 is TGCGCCAGCAGCTTTCGGGACAGCTTAACAGATACGCAGTATTTT. Translation: CASSFRDSLTDTQYF. The variable domain in full, with the rest retrieved from reference TRBV5-1 and TRBJ2-3, is KAGVTQTPRYLIKTRGQQVTLSCSPISGHRSVSWYQQTPGQGLQFLFEYFSETQRNKGNFPGRFSGRQFSNSRSEMNVSTLELGDSALYLCASSFRDSLTDTQYFGPGTRLTVL.

This chain uses TRBV7-3 with TRBJ2-1, with 14 bases lining up with TRBD2. V shed 4 bases, J shed 7 bases, and the junction held 6 bases outside the gene matches. Germline V gene lookup returns CDR1 SGHTA and CDR2 FQGTGA. This CDR3 has 16 residues. Here the CDR3 reads CASSSGTSGRKNEQFF. CDR3 bases: TGTGCCAGCAGCTCCGGGACTAGCGGGAGAAAGAATGAGCAGTTCTTC.

V usage is TRBV4-1 and J usage is TRBJ2-1; 7 bases fit TRBD2. Trimming at V came to 1 base and at J to 5 bases, leaving 8 bases not matched to a gene. The length of the CDR3 is 16 residues. From germline, CDR1 is MGHRA and CDR2 YSYEKL. CDR3 loop: CASSQAIGGYDNEQFF. In DNA form, the CDR3 reads TGCGCCAGCAGCCAAGCTATCGGGGGGTACGACAATGAGCAGTTCTTC.

The chain has TRBV9 and TRBJ2-7; 7 nucleotides align to TRBD1. The length of the CDR3 is 15 residues. The J segment lost 6 bases and the V segment lost 4 bases, leaving 13 bases of the junction unmatched. The germline CDR1 and CDR2 sequences are SGDLS and YYNGEE. For the CDR3, the DNA is TGTGCCAGCAGCTCGAGCGGAACAGGGGTGAGCGAGCAGTACTTC. This translates into CASSSSGTGVSEQYF.

This clone was seen more than once but under ten times. The chain recombines TRBV4-1 with TRBJ1-4; D possibly corresponds to TRBD1 (5 bases). There are 17 residues in the CDR3. Trimming removed 2 bases at V and 2 bases at J, with 15 bases between. CDR1 MGHRA and CDR2 YSYEKL come from the germline V gene. This CDR3 reads CASSQHRGLETNEKLFF. The CDR3 coding sequence is TGCGCCAGCAGCCAACACCGGGGGTTGGAGACTAATGAAAAACTGTTTTTT.

A note on this clone: Other nucleotide sequences in the sample specify the same CDR3. The V and J genes are TRBV29-1 and TRBJ1-2, with 8 nucleotides matching TRBD1. The trim removed 4 bases at V and 4 bases at J, leaving 5 bases unmatched. Germline CDR1 reads SQVTM; CDR2 reads ANQGSEA. The CDR3 contains 13 residues. The CDR3 loop reads CSVGDRGVYGYTF. In DNA form, the CDR3 reads TGCAGCGTTGGAGACAGGGGCGTCTATGGCTACACCTTC.

The rearrangement joins TRBV5-1 to TRBJ1-1; D unresolved. CDR1 and CDR2 from the germline V gene are SGHRS and YFSETQ. CDR3 length: 13 residues. The V gene lost 4 bases and the J gene lost 0 bases, with 7 bases spanning the gap. The DNA for the CDR3 is TGCGCCAGCAGCATCAATATGAACACTGAAGCTTTCTTT. Translation gives CASSINMNTEAFF. Drawing the rest from reference TRBV5-1 and TRBJ1-1, the complete variable domain is KAGVTQTPRYLIKTRGQQVTLSCSPISGHRSVSWYQQTPGQGLQFLFEYFSETQRNKGNFPGRFSGRQFSNSRSEMNVSTLELGDSALYLCASSINMNTEAFFGQGTRLTVV.

There are a few counts of this clone. The chain recombines TRBV30 with TRBJ1-3; no clear D. Germline V gives CDR1 GTSNPN, CDR2 SVGIG (reference sequence). The CDR3 has 12 residues. V lost 4 bases and J 4 bases, leaving 8 bases between the germline ends. The DNA of the CDR3 is TGTGCCTGGATTGCGGGCGGAAACACCATATATTTT. This encodes CAWIAGGNTIYF.

This clone was found once. V usage is TRBV5-6 and J usage is TRBJ1-2; 7 bases are a match to TRBD1. Losses at the gene ends were 0 bases for V and 11 bases for J; bases not matched to a gene: 4. The germline CDR1 and CDR2 sequences are SGHDT and YYEEEE. This CDR3 spans 12 amino acids. The CDR3 region has the DNA TGTGCCAGCAGCTTGGGACAGGGACGGTACACCTTC. Translation: CASSLGQGRYTF.

The V gene is TRBV30, the J gene TRBJ2-3, with 7 bases matching TRBD1. The germline gives CDR1 GTSNPN, CDR2 SVGIG (reference sequence). V shed 1 base and J 9 bases; nucleotides not matched to a gene: 4. This CDR3 comprises 12 residues. In DNA, the CDR3 is TGTGCCTGGAGTGACCCGGGACAGACGCAGTATTTT. Amino acids: CAWSDPGQTQYF.

The rearrangement joins TRBV9 to TRBJ1-5; no definite D call. V was shortened by 4 bases and J by 1 base, with 9 bases between the two germline ends. From germline, CDR1 is SGDLS and CDR2 YYNGEE. The CDR3 sequence is 14 residues long. The CDR3 coding sequence is TGTGCCAGCAGCTCCACCACAAGCAATCAGCCCCAGCATTTT. Its translation is CASSSTTSNQPQHF.

V is TRBV9 and J is TRBJ1-4; 11 positions agree with TRBD1. J was trimmed by 1 base and V by 0 bases; bases with no gene match: 2. The CDR3 covers 17 residues. Germline V gene lookup returns CDR1 SGDLS and CDR2 YYNGEE. CDR3 sequence: CASSVGDRGRTNEKLFF. CDR3 DNA: TGTGCCAGCAGCGTAGGGGACAGGGGGAGAACTAATGAAAAACTGTTTTTT.

The V and J genes are TRBV6-6 and TRBJ2-7; D is ambiguous. This CDR3 is 15 amino acids long. From germline, CDR1 is MNHNY and CDR2 SVGAGI (reference sequence). The V gene lost 2 bases and the J gene lost 0 bases, with 11 bases spanning the gap. This CDR3 reads CASSYTAQSSYEQYF. The CDR3 DNA reads TGTGCCAGCAGTTACACGGCACAGAGCTCCTACGAGCAGTACTTC.

In DNA form, the CDR3 reads TGTGCCATCAGTGAGTCGATAGCGGGAGGGCTTTCTGAGCAGTTCTTC. Amino acids: CAISESIAGGLSEQFF. The genes are TRBV10-3 and TRBJ2-1; 11 bases line up with TRBD2. CDR3 length equals 16 residues. V lost 0 bases and J lost 9; bases outside the gene matches: 7. CDR1 and CDR2 from the germline V gene are ENHRY and SYGVKD.

This rearrangement joins TRBV29-1 to TRBJ2-1; 7 bases map to TRBD2. Trimming at V came to 7 bases and at J to 7 bases, leaving 4 bases not matched to a gene. Per germline, CDR1 SQVTM and CDR2 ANQGSEA. The CDR3 is made up of 11 amino acids. The CDR3 loop reads CSARGGNEQFF. CDR3 sequence (DNA): TGCAGCGCCCGGGGAGGGAATGAGCAGTTCTTC.

The V and J genes are TRBV10-2 and TRBJ2-7; tentatively, D is TRBD1 (5 bases). Between the trimmed V and J ends, which lost 8 bases and 3 bases, there was a span of 17 bases. This CDR3 has 14 residues. Germline CDR1 WSHSY, CDR2 SAAADI. The chain's CDR3 is CASSRSTGNYEQYF. The CDR3 nucleotides are TGCGCCAGCTCCCGATCCACAGGAAACTACGAGCAGTACTTC.